These T cell receptor beta chains were read from a single sample in a study of shared clonotypes between healthy human individuals. The repertoire was sequenced with immunoSEQ multiplex PCR; TCRdb's copy has only in-frame clones and lacks some. The top ten clones hold approximately 0.38% of a sample with 1,400,000 or so clones, 97% to 99% of them seen once. Sequenced: naive CD4+ T cells sorted from blood. Source of these receptors: a man in his thirties or forties in good health. CDR3s include the opening cysteine and the closing phenylalanine or tryptophan. A D gene is named only where the DNA matches it firmly. Size is stated for part of the rows, as once, few or many counts, or as a class when the clone is expanded.

v_gene: TRBV10-2
len: 12
abundance: .
d_gene: .
j_gene: TRBJ1-2
CDR3nt: TGCGCCAGCAGTGAGTCCTGGGATAGCTACACCTTC
CDR3aa: CASSESWDSYTF

v_gene: TRBV6-5
len: 15
abundance: .
d_gene: .
j_gene: TRBJ2-2
CDR3nt: TGTGCCAGCAGTTACTCGAGCACATCCACCGGGGAGCTGTTTTTT
CDR3aa: CASSYSSTSTGELFF

v_gene: TRBV29-1
len: 14
abundance: .
d_gene: TRBD2
j_gene: TRBJ2-1
CDR3nt: TGCAGCGTTGACCGGACTAGCGGATACAATGAGCAGTTCTTC
CDR3aa: CSVDRTSGYNEQFF

v_gene: TRBV27
len: 17
abundance: .
d_gene: TRBD1
j_gene: TRBJ2-1
CDR3nt: TGTGCCAGCAGTAAAACCTCGGGACAGGGGGCCTATACTGAGCAGTTCTTC
CDR3aa: CASSKTSGQGAYTEQFF

v_gene: TRBV5-4
len: 16
abundance: .
d_gene: TRBD1
j_gene: TRBJ2-5
CDR3nt: TGTGCCAGCAGCGACGGGGACAGGGGGCGACAAGAGACCCAGTACTTC
CDR3aa: CASSDGDRGRQETQYF

v_gene: TRBV29-1
len: 14
abundance: .
d_gene: TRBD1
j_gene: TRBJ1-4
CDR3nt: TGCAGCGTTGAAATAGGGGCAGGGGGGAGAAGACTGTTTTTT
CDR3aa: CSVEIGAGGRRLFF

v_gene: TRBV4-1
len: 12
abundance: .
d_gene: .
j_gene: TRBJ2-2
CDR3nt: TGCGCCAGCAGCCCCGTCCCCGGGGAGCTGTTTTTT
CDR3aa: CASSPVPGELFF

v_gene: TRBV2
len: 13
abundance: .
d_gene: .
j_gene: TRBJ1-5
CDR3nt: TGTGCCAGCAGAAGGGACATTTTGGAGCCCCAGCATTTT
CDR3aa: CASRRDILEPQHF

v_gene: TRBV29-1
len: 14
abundance: once
d_gene: .
j_gene: TRBJ2-1
CDR3nt: TGCAGCGTCGCTATTAGGGGGATCTACAATGAGCAGTTCTTC
CDR3aa: CSVAIRGIYNEQFF

v_gene: TRBV2
len: 13
abundance: .
d_gene: .
j_gene: TRBJ1-1
CDR3nt: TGTGCCAGCACCGGAAGCATGGACACTGAAGCTTTCTTT
CDR3aa: CASTGSMDTEAFF

v_gene: TRBV28
len: 19
abundance: .
d_gene: TRBD2
j_gene: TRBJ2-7
CDR3nt: TGTGCCAGCAGCCTCTCGCCCCTGGGACTAGCGGGAGCAGGGTACGAGCAGTACTTC
CDR3aa: CASSLSPLGLAGAGYEQYF

v_gene: TRBV5-4
len: 17
abundance: .
d_gene: TRBD1
j_gene: TRBJ2-2
CDR3nt: TGTGCCAGCAGCTTGGCCCCGGACAGGGGAACCGCCGGGGAGCTGTTTTTT
CDR3aa: CASSLAPDRGTAGELFF

v_gene: TRBV4-3
len: 13
abundance: .
d_gene: .
j_gene: TRBJ1-3
CDR3nt: TGCGCCAGCAGCCCGGGGACTGGAAACACCATATATTTT
CDR3aa: CASSPGTGNTIYF

v_gene: TRBV6-6
len: 14
abundance: .
d_gene: .
j_gene: TRBJ2-7
CDR3nt: TGTGCCAGCAGTTGGCGGGGAGAACATTACGAGCAGTACTTC
CDR3aa: CASSWRGEHYEQYF

v_gene: TRBV5-1
len: 17
abundance: once
d_gene: .
j_gene: TRBJ2-7
CDR3nt: TGCGCCAGCAGCTTGAGTTTTGGCGGAGTGATGTCCTACGAGCAGTACTTC
CDR3aa: CASSLSFGGVMSYEQYF

v_gene: TRBV15
len: 18
abundance: .
d_gene: .
j_gene: TRBJ2-3
CDR3nt: TGTGCCACCAGCAGAGGGGTTCTCTTGAGGGTGAGCACAGATACGCAGTATTTT
CDR3aa: CATSRGVLLRVSTDTQYF

v_gene: TRBV2
len: 16
abundance: once
d_gene: TRBD2
j_gene: TRBJ2-1
CDR3nt: TGTGCCAGCAGTGAAGATGTAGCGGGCTCCTACAATGAGCAGTTCTTC
CDR3aa: CASSEDVAGSYNEQFF

v_gene: TRBV7-9
len: 12
abundance: .
d_gene: .
j_gene: TRBJ1-1
CDR3nt: TGTGCCACCGAACAGGGTCAGTCTGAAGCTTTCTTT
CDR3aa: CATEQGQSEAFF

v_gene: TRBV28
len: 18
abundance: .
d_gene: TRBD1
j_gene: TRBJ2-7
CDR3nt: TGTGCCAGCAGTTTATCTCAGGGGGCTCGACCCCAAGGGGACGAGCAGTACTTC
CDR3aa: CASSLSQGARPQGDEQYF

v_gene: TRBV7-2
len: 17
abundance: .
d_gene: TRBD1
j_gene: TRBJ2-5
CDR3nt: TGTGCCAGCAGCCCACTTTTGGAACAGGGGCTCCAAGAGACCCAGTACTTC
CDR3aa: CASSPLLEQGLQETQYF

v_gene: TRBV6-1
len: 14
abundance: .
d_gene: .
j_gene: TRBJ2-6
CDR3nt: TGTGCCAGTTCCCCGCACTCTGGGGCCAACGTCCTGACTTTC
CDR3aa: CASSPHSGANVLTF

v_gene: TRBV10-3
len: 14
abundance: .
d_gene: .
j_gene: TRBJ2-2
CDR3nt: TGTGCCATCAGTGAAAGCTCAGGGGCCGGGGAGCTGTTTTTT
CDR3aa: CAISESSGAGELFF

v_gene: TRBV5-6
len: 15
abundance: .
d_gene: TRBD1
j_gene: TRBJ2-7
CDR3nt: TGTGCCAGCAGCTATCCGGGACAGGGCCCCTACGAGCAGTACTTC
CDR3aa: CASSYPGQGPYEQYF

v_gene: TRBV29-1
len: 15
abundance: .
d_gene: .
j_gene: TRBJ2-3
CDR3nt: TGCAGCGTTGAACGAGGGCACGGATTCCGGGTTCCGCAGTATTTT
CDR3aa: CSVERGHGFRVPQYF

v_gene: TRBV6-5
len: 16
abundance: .
d_gene: TRBD2
j_gene: TRBJ2-5
CDR3nt: TGTGCCAGCAGTTACTCACCGGGACTAGGTGGAGAGACCCAGTACTTC
CDR3aa: CASSYSPGLGGETQYF

v_gene: TRBV6-4
len: 13
abundance: .
d_gene: .
j_gene: TRBJ1-1
CDR3nt: TGTGCCAGCAGTGAGGAGATGAACACTGAAGCTTTCTTT
CDR3aa: CASSEEMNTEAFF

v_gene: TRBV10-3
len: 13
abundance: once
d_gene: TRBD1
j_gene: TRBJ1-4
CDR3nt: TGTGCCAATTCAGGGGGCGAGTTTGAAAAACTGTTTTTT
CDR3aa: CANSGGEFEKLFF